This is a list of T cell receptor beta chains from one sample in a study of blood T cell repertoires in COVID-19. Only in-frame clones appear in the TCRdb table, and some are missing; sequencing was by immunoSEQ multiplex PCR. The sample includes roughly 250,000 clones, about 93% of them seen just once. The specimen was peripheral blood. The source of these receptors is a man aged 25 to 40 with COVID-19, enrolled during active disease. Both conserved end residues are part of each CDR3. Each record gives: D gene, clone size, J gene, V gene, CDR3 DNA, CDR3 protein. A D gene is named only where the DNA matches it firmly. Some rows have no size entry. The others give once, few or many, or a class for an expanded clone.

d_gene: TRBD1
abundance: NA
j_gene: TRBJ2-2
v_gene: TRBV10-1
CDR3nt: TGCGCCAGCAAGCCGGGACAGGAAAGCACCGGGGAGCTGTTTTTT
CDR3aa: CASKPGQESTGELFF

d_gene: NA
abundance: NA
j_gene: TRBJ2-7
v_gene: TRBV5-4
CDR3nt: TGTGCCAGCAGCGTTCTCCAGGGTATCAGCTCCTACGAGCAGTACTTC
CDR3aa: CASSVLQGISSYEQYF

d_gene: NA
abundance: NA
j_gene: TRBJ1-4
v_gene: TRBV29-1
CDR3nt: TGCAGCGCGGTCGGGTTCGAGGGCACCGGCGAAAAACTGTTTTTT
CDR3aa: CSAVGFEGTGEKLFF

d_gene: TRBD1
abundance: NA
j_gene: TRBJ1-2
v_gene: TRBV4-1
CDR3nt: TGCGCCAGCAGCCCAGGGGGTTTCTATGGCTACACCTTC
CDR3aa: CASSPGGFYGYTF

d_gene: TRBD1
abundance: NA
j_gene: TRBJ1-2
v_gene: TRBV7-9
CDR3nt: TGTGCCAGCAGCTTAGGGGAGACAGGGGTCGACTATGGCTACACCTTC
CDR3aa: CASSLGETGVDYGYTF

d_gene: NA
abundance: NA
j_gene: TRBJ1-5
v_gene: TRBV21-1
CDR3nt: TGTGCCAGCAGCAAAGAGTACAGGGGATACAATAGCAATCAGCCCCAGCATTTT
CDR3aa: CASSKEYRGYNSNQPQHF

d_gene: TRBD2
abundance: NA
j_gene: TRBJ2-1
v_gene: TRBV5-1
CDR3nt: TGCGCCAGCAGCTTGCTCACGGGACTAGCTCGTGAGCAGTTCTTC
CDR3aa: CASSLLTGLAREQFF

d_gene: NA
abundance: NA
j_gene: TRBJ1-1
v_gene: TRBV10-3
CDR3nt: TGTGCCACCCGGCCTGATATTATGGGCTTCGCTTTCTTT
CDR3aa: CATRPDIMGFAFF

d_gene: NA
abundance: NA
j_gene: TRBJ1-1
v_gene: TRBV2
CDR3nt: TGTGCCATATCCGTCGGGGGGATGAACACTGAAGCTTTCTTT
CDR3aa: CAISVGGMNTEAFF

d_gene: TRBD1
abundance: few
j_gene: TRBJ1-1
v_gene: TRBV5-1
CDR3nt: TGCGCCAGCAGCTTTCAGGGGGCGGGCACTGAAGCTTTCTTT
CDR3aa: CASSFQGAGTEAFF

d_gene: NA
abundance: NA
j_gene: TRBJ2-1
v_gene: TRBV4-2
CDR3nt: TGTGCCAGCAGCCAGGAACCCACTAGTGTCGGCAATGAGCAGTTCTTC
CDR3aa: CASSQEPTSVGNEQFF

d_gene: NA
abundance: NA
j_gene: TRBJ2-2
v_gene: TRBV4-1
CDR3nt: TGCGCCAGCAGCCAGCACCCAGGGATTTCTGGGGAGCTGTTTTTT
CDR3aa: CASSQHPGISGELFF

d_gene: NA
abundance: NA
j_gene: TRBJ2-1
v_gene: TRBV5-4
CDR3nt: TGTGCCAGCAGCTTCCCGGGTCTTACGAGCTCCTACAATGAGCAGTTCTTC
CDR3aa: CASSFPGLTSSYNEQFF

d_gene: NA
abundance: NA
j_gene: TRBJ2-5
v_gene: TRBV3-1/TRBV3-2
CDR3nt: TGTGCCAGCAGGGGCTTGGCAGAGACCCAGTACTTC
CDR3aa: CASRGLAETQYF

d_gene: TRBD1
abundance: NA
j_gene: TRBJ1-2
v_gene: TRBV6-5
CDR3nt: TGTGCCAGCAGTACGGACAGGGGAGTAGGAGGCTACACCTTC
CDR3aa: CASSTDRGVGGYTF

d_gene: NA
abundance: NA
j_gene: TRBJ1-1
v_gene: TRBV9
CDR3nt: TGTGCCAGTATGGGAGGGCCAGGGAACACTGAAGCTTTCTTT
CDR3aa: CASMGGPGNTEAFF

d_gene: NA
abundance: NA
j_gene: TRBJ2-2
v_gene: TRBV5-5
CDR3nt: TGTGCCAGCAGCCGGGACATCCACACCGGGGAGCTGTTTTTT
CDR3aa: CASSRDIHTGELFF

d_gene: TRBD1
abundance: NA
j_gene: TRBJ2-2
v_gene: TRBV3-1/TRBV3-2
CDR3nt: TGTGCCAGCAGCCCGGGACAGGAAACCACCGGGGAGCTGTTTTTT
CDR3aa: CASSPGQETTGELFF